This T cell receptor beta chain was profiled in a study of graft-versus-host responses after intestinal transplantation. Study details: Multivisceral, liver-intestinal, or isolated intestinal transplants were received by the recipients. After anti-thymocyte globulin induction, recipients took tacrolimus and steroids for 3 to 4 years.

Findings and limits, study-wide: Early after transplant, HvG declines were associated with peak levels of circulating GvH clones. High graft-versus-host to host-versus-graft clonal ratios were seen in allografts of patients with graft-donor T cell macrochimerism.

Note on this clone: Its antigen is undetermined.

TCRdb's copy holds only in-frame clones and misses some; the assay was immunoSEQ multiplex PCR. The repertoire holds about 98,000 clones, roughly 82% seen once, with 1.4% in the top ten. The length of the CDR3 is 16 residues. Germline assignment: CDR1 SQVTM and CDR2 ANQGSEA. V was pared by 0 bases and J by 7 bases, with 19 bases between. The sequence came from a human patient who received an intestinal transplant, so some T cells may come from the graft donor. The material was PBMCs, obtained 255 days after intestinal transplant. The V call is TRBV29-1, the J call TRBJ2-1; either TRBD1 or TRBD2 may supply D (6 bases each). CDR3 DNA: TGCAGCGTTGAAGAAGCACGAGAGCGAGGGGGGAATGAGCAGTTCTTC. This encodes CSVEEARERGGNEQFF.